Presented here are 19 T cell receptor beta chains from one specimen sequenced in a study of OX40 agonist ivuxolimab in advanced cancers. Profiling relied on immunoSEQ multiplex PCR, and the TCRdb table lists in-frame clones only, not all of them. The sample shows under 80,000 clones, 75% to 90% of them seen only once. The source material was CD4+ or CD8+ T cells sorted from blood, sampled in a trial of the OX40 agonist ivuxolimab. These receptors all come from an adult with an advanced solid tumor such as melanoma, head and neck, liver or kidney cancer.

The rearrangement links TRBV7-6 to TRBJ2-7; weak D call: TRBD1 (6 bases). The germline CDR1 and CDR2 sequences are SGHVS and FNYEAQ. CDR3 size: 15 residues. Trimming left V 2 bases short and J 3 bases short, with 14 bases between. CDR3 in amino acids: CASSLKGAGVYEQYF. In DNA, the CDR3 is TGTGCCAGCAGCTTAAAAGGAGCAGGGGTCTACGAGCAGTACTTC.

The chain joins TRBV7-9 to TRBJ2-1, with 12 bases fitting TRBD2. The CDR3 runs to 16 residues. Germline trimming cut 1 base from V and 10 bases from J; bases unmatched to any gene: 8. Germline-derived CDR1 and CDR2 are SEHNR and FQNEAQ (reference sequence). The CDR3: CASSLGVLAGGREQFF. The CDR3 DNA sequence: TGTGCCAGCAGCTTAGGAGTACTAGCGGGAGGCCGGGAGCAGTTCTTC.

The J gene is TRBJ2-1, the V gene TRBV19; 7 bases match TRBD2. Germline V gives CDR1 LNHDA, CDR2 SQIVND (reference sequence). CDR3 length: 18 amino acids. J gave up 4 bases and V 5 bases, and 17 bases lay outside the gene matches. This chain's CDR3 is CASSSVYRLAVSYNEQFF. The CDR3 region has the DNA TGTGCCAGTAGTTCCGTTTATCGGCTAGCGGTTTCTTACAATGAGCAGTTCTTC.

The chain has TRBV14 and TRBJ2-1; TRBD1 matches 7 bases. This CDR3 spans 16 amino acids. CDR1 is SGHDN, CDR2 FVKESK, per germline. V was clipped by 1 base and J by 3 bases; unmatched bases: 6. The CDR3 spells CASSQVNRGSYNEQFF. The DNA of the CDR3 is TGTGCCAGCAGCCAAGTTAACAGGGGCAGCTACAATGAGCAGTTCTTC.

The chain employs TRBV28 and TRBJ1-1, with D perhaps TRBD1 (5 bases). Germline V gene sequence: CDR1 MDHEN, CDR2 SYDVKM. Trimming left V 0 bases short and J 4 bases short, with 12 bases between. This CDR3 has 15 amino acids. The CDR3 loop reads CASSLWGQASTEAFF. In DNA, the CDR3 is TGTGCCAGCAGTTTATGGGGGCAGGCGTCCACTGAAGCTTTCTTT.

The rearrangement joins TRBV4-2 to TRBJ1-1; D gene ambiguous. CDR1 and CDR2 (germline): LGHNA, YNFKEQ. With 0 bases removed from V and 1 base from J, the gap between germline ends came to 6 bases. This CDR3 region has 14 residues. CDR3: CASSQDVANTEAFF. Written as DNA, the CDR3 is TGTGCCAGCAGCCAAGATGTTGCGAACACTGAAGCTTTCTTT.

CDR3 sequence reads: CASSPRRSQETQYF. CDR3 nucleotide sequence: TGTGCCAGCAGCCCCAGAAGGTCGCAAGAGACCCAGTACTTC. This chain links TRBV7-8 with TRBJ2-5; D unclear. Trimming removed 5 bases from V and 2 bases from J, with 12 bases in between. The length of the CDR3 is 14 residues. Germline V lookup: CDR1 SGHVS, CDR2 FQNEAQ.

This clone was counted between two and nine times. CDR3 DNA sequence: TGTGCCGTGTCGGACGGAAATAGCAATCAGCCCCAGCATTTT. Translated, it gives CAVSDGNSNQPQHF. The chain couples TRBV2 to TRBJ1-5; D is undetermined. Germline V gene lookup returns CDR1 SNHLY and CDR2 FYNNEI. The CDR3 contains 14 residues. V lost 11 bases to trimming and J lost 0 bases, with 14 bases between them.

The chain uses TRBV7-2 and TRBJ2-4; perhaps TRBD2 as D (6 bases). V lost 4 bases and J lost 6, with 16 bases in between. The germline V gene has CDR1 SGHTA and CDR2 FQGNSA. The CDR3 totals 15 residues. The CDR3 DNA reads as TGTGCCAGCAGCTCCTCCCTAGCGCTTGGAAACATTCAGTACTTC. Amino acids: CASSSSLALGNIQYF.

The chain has TRBV19 and TRBJ2-6, with TRBD1 as a possible D gene (6 bases). V was clipped by 6 bases and J by 8 bases, with 11 bases between them. This CDR3 has 13 residues. Germline CDR1 reads LNHDA; CDR2 reads SQIVND (reference sequence). Here the CDR3 DNA reads TGTGCCAGTAGAACCAGGGGTACCAACGTCCTGACTTTC. It codes for CASRTRGTNVLTF.

V is TRBV19 and J is TRBJ1-2; D remains ambiguous. This CDR3 is 14 amino acids long. Germline lookup yields CDR1 LNHDA and CDR2 SQIVND (reference sequence). The V and J ends lost 3 bases and 5 bases respectively, with 13 bases between them. Here the CDR3 reads CASSIAGPLYGYTF. In nucleotides, the CDR3 is TGTGCCAGTAGTATCGCAGGACCGCTATATGGCTACACCTTC.

The rearrangement uses TRBV28 and TRBJ1-1; D gene unclear. Germline CDR1 MDHEN, CDR2 SYDVKM. V lost 7 bases to trimming and J lost 1 base, with 7 bases between them. The CDR3 extends over 12 amino acids. This chain's CDR3 is CASTRTNTEAFF. In DNA, the CDR3 is TGTGCCAGCACCCGCACGAACACTGAAGCTTTCTTT.

This clone was observed a handful of times. This chain joins TRBV30 and TRBJ1-2; the D is unclear. The CDR3 has 14 residues. CDR1 and CDR2 from the germline V gene are GTSNPN and SVGIG (reference sequence). The germline V and J ends were trimmed by 2 bases and 7 bases, with 17 bases remaining between them. The DNA of the CDR3 is TGTGCCTGGAGTAAGGGCGCGGTAACCCCTGGCTACACCTTC. Its translation is CAWSKGAVTPGYTF. Full variable domain (outside the CDR3, taken from reference TRBV30 and TRBJ1-2): SQTIHQWPATLVQPVGSPLSLECTVEGTSNPNLYWYRQAAGRGLQLLFYSVGIGQISSEVPQNLSASRPQDRQFILSSKKLLLSDSGFYLCAWSKGAVTPGYTFGSGTRLTVV.

This chain links TRBV11-3 with TRBJ2-1; 15 bases align to TRBD2. The germline V gene encodes CDR1 SGHNT and CDR2 YENEEA. Germline trimming cut 4 bases from V and 4 bases from J; bases unmatched to any gene: 5. This CDR3 is 17 amino acids long. The DNA for the CDR3 is TGTGCCAGCAGCTACGGACTAGCGGGAGGGGTATACAATGAGCAGTTCTTC. Its protein product is CASSYGLAGGVYNEQFF.

For the CDR3, the DNA is TGTGCCAGCAGTTTGGGTCAGCCCCAGCATTTT. It yields the protein CASSLGQPQHF. The gene calls are TRBV28 and TRBJ1-5; no reliable D call. Germline V lookup: CDR1 MDHEN, CDR2 SYDVKM. The ends were cut back, 3 bases at V and 6 bases at J, with 3 bases in the middle. The CDR3 is 11 residues long.

The V and J genes are TRBV30 and TRBJ1-6; 9 bases align to TRBD1. V gave up 1 base and J gave up 7 bases; unmatched junction bases: 5. Germline CDR1 and CDR2: GTSNPN and SVGIG (reference sequence). The CDR3 has 15 residues. CDR3 in DNA: TGTGCCTGGAGTGGGTCGACAGGGGGGAATTCACCCCTCCACTTT. Amino acids: CAWSGSTGGNSPLHF.

The sample holds a few counts of this clone. The genes are TRBV12-5 and TRBJ2-1, with a possible D match to TRBD2 (5 bases). The ends were cut back, 3 bases at V and 12 bases at J, with 9 bases in the middle. There are 11 residues in the CDR3. The germline V gene has CDR1 LGHNT and CDR2 FRNRAP. CDR3 region: CASGFGVWQFF. CDR3 nucleotide sequence: TGTGCTAGTGGTTTCGGGGTCTGGCAGTTCTTC.

The chain employs TRBV11-3 and TRBJ2-7, with TRBD1 matching 11 bases. Germline values: CDR1 SGHNT, CDR2 YENEEA. The CDR3 loop spans 15 amino acids. With 5 bases clipped from V and 2 bases from J, the junction kept 5 bases outside the gene matches. This CDR3 is CASSPGQGATYEQYF. The CDR3 bases are TGTGCCAGCAGCCCCGGACAGGGGGCAACCTACGAGCAGTACTTC.

This chain uses TRBV21-1 with TRBJ2-1. TRBV21-1 is a documented pseudogene. The length of the CDR3 is 13 residues. CDR3 in amino acids: CASSKAARVYLFF. The CDR3 region has the DNA TGTGCCAGCAGCAAAGCGGCTAGGGTTTATTTGTTCTTC.